The 9 T cell receptor beta chains in this list originate from one sample, sequenced in a study of breast tumors, draining lymph nodes, adjacent tissues. TCRdb reprocessed the multiplex PCR reads with MiXCR, giving one entry per CDR3 protein. The sample yields fewer than 200,000 distinct CDR3 sequences, around 35% seen once. The lymph nodes were axillary draining lymph nodes from breast cancer patients. The sequenced material came from axillary lymph node tissue. The receptors derive from a female donor with breast cancer. Some clones in this sample may be carry-over from other donors' samples.

The J gene is TRBJ1-2, the V gene TRBV7-9; D unclear. Per germline, CDR1 SEHNR and CDR2 FQNEAQ (reference sequence). The length of the CDR3 is 18 residues. The V gene lost 1 base and the J gene lost 3 bases, with 21 bases spanning the gap. CDR3 amino acids: CASSLERLGGSGDYGYTF. CDR3 nucleotide sequence: TGTGCCAGCAGCTTAGAACGTTTGGGAGGGTCGGGCGACTATGGCTACACCTTC. Full variable domain (rest looked up from reference TRBV7-9 and TRBJ1-2): DTGVSQNPRHKITKRGQNVTFRCDPISEHNRLYWYRQTLGQGPEFLTYFQNEAQLEKSRLLSDRFSAERPKGSFSTLEIQRTEQGDSAMYLCASSLERLGGSGDYGYTFGSGTRLTVV.

A remark on this clonotype: Lacking the conserved final phenylalanine or tryptophan, this CDR3 likely reflects a read error. It is unclear where the CDR3 begins or ends on the DNA, so no DNA is shown, and the CDR3 is as TCRdb lists it. The CDR3 here is CASSPPRGSL. The genes are TRBV7-8 and TRBJ1-3; the table's D call TRBD1 went unverified against the DNA. Per the germline V gene, CDR1 is SGHVS and CDR2 is FQNEAQ. The CDR3 length is 10 residues, termini included.

Regarding this clonotype: One end of the junction is discordant with germline, which a read error may explain. This sequence joins TRBV5-1 and TRBJ2-3; possibly TRBD2 for D (5 bases). CDR1 is SGHRS and CDR2 is YFSETQ in the germline V gene. The CDR3 extends over 17 amino acids. This CDR3 is CASSLALFEGMAGTQYF. CDR3 nucleotides: TGCGCCAGCAGCTTGGCCCTATTCGAGGGCATGGCAGGTACGCAGTATTTC.

In its sample, this clonotype was seen many times. This may stem from a read error, because a much larger clone lies one nucleotide away. This chain uses TRBV20-1 with TRBJ1-2; D possibly corresponds to TRBD1 (5 bases). Per germline, CDR1 DFQATT and CDR2 SNEGSKA (reference sequence). The CDR3 loop spans 12 amino acids. CDR3 DNA sequence: TGCAGTGCTGTAAAGAGGGACTATGGCTCCACCTTC. Protein product: CSAVKRDYGSTF.

In the case of this clonotype: The junction departs from germline at one end; a sequencing error may be responsible. This sequence joins TRBV18 and TRBJ2-1; 7 bases are a match to TRBD2. Germline V CDR1 and CDR2: KGHSH, LQKENI. The CDR3 spans 15 residues. The CDR3 region is CASSPRLAVNNEQLF. CDR3 in DNA: TGTGCCAGCTCACCACGGCTAGCGGTAAACAATGAGCAGCTCTTC.

This clonotype was counted many times. The V gene is TRBV14, the J gene TRBJ2-3; tentatively, D is TRBD1 (5 bases). CDR1 is SGHDN, CDR2 FVKESK, per germline. The CDR3 length is 15 residues. Between the trimmed V and J ends, which lost 0 bases and 5 bases, there was a span of 12 bases. CDR3 coding DNA: TGTGCCAGCAGCCAAGAGGGGCTAGGAGAAGATACGCAGTATTTT. As protein: CASSQEGLGEDTQYF.

On this clonotype: A much more abundant neighbour one base away suggests this may be a read error. This rearrangement joins TRBV28 to TRBJ1-3; 8 bases are a match to TRBD1. The germline V gene has CDR1 MDHEN and CDR2 SYDVKM. This CDR3 contains 15 residues. The CDR3 reads CVSSADRVSGNTIYF. The CDR3 DNA sequence: TGTGTCAGCAGCGCGGACAGGGTCTCTGGAAACACCATATATTTT.

This clonotype was seen many times. The chain is built from TRBV7-9 and TRBJ1-2; a possible D gene is TRBD1 (5 bases). This CDR3 comprises 14 residues. The germline V and J ends were trimmed by 3 bases and 6 bases, with 14 bases remaining between them. Germline lookup yields CDR1 SEHNR and CDR2 FQNEAQ (reference sequence). In DNA form, the CDR3 reads TGTGCCAGCAGCTTCGTCTCAGGGTATAATGGCTACACCTTC. It translates to CASSFVSGYNGYTF.

This clonotype turned up a few times. The chain combines TRBV27 with TRBJ2-7; D is ambiguous. CDR1 is MNHEY and CDR2 is SMNVEV in the germline V gene (reference sequence). The CDR3 length is 14 residues. V was shortened by 2 bases and J by 7 bases, with 15 bases between the two germline ends. The CDR3 loop is CASSLSERPWEQYF. CDR3 nucleotides: TGTGCCAGCAGTTTAAGCGAGCGTCCGTGGGAGCAGTACTTC.